This T cell receptor beta chain comes out of a study of T cell repertoires in cytomegalovirus infection. General study points: Dominating the ex vivo response were HLA-C-restricted CMV-specific TCR beta clonotypes.

TCRdb re-derived calls from the reads in MiXCR, one entry per CDR3 protein. The sample lists approximately 150,000 distinct CDR3 sequences; approximately 17% were seen once. To note about this clonotype: Its antigen is currently unknown.

Material: CD8+ T cells from PBMCs. The origin of this receptor is a human donor in good health (CMV status not recorded). Some clones in this sample may be carry-over from other donors' samples.

CDR3: CATSRVRTGTTDTQYF. The CDR3 nucleotides read TGTGCCACCAGCAGAGTACGGACAGGGACAACAGATACGCAGTATTTT. This chain links TRBV15 with TRBJ2-3; 8 bases are a match to TRBD1. J gave up 3 bases and V 1 base, and 6 bases lay outside the gene matches. CDR3 length equals 16 residues. Germline V gives CDR1 LNHNV, CDR2 YYDKDF (reference sequence).